A selection of T cell receptor beta chains follows, all from one sample in a study of T cell clones after liver transplantation. The assay was immunoSEQ multiplex PCR, and TCRdb's table has in-frame clones only and misses some. The profile shows about 51,000 clones, 70% to 75% of them singletons. The specimen comprised CD4+ T cells from blood, sampled around 52 months after liver transplant. Receptors originate from a human patient who received a liver transplant. Some of these T cells may belong to the graft donor. Both conserved end residues are part of each CDR3. The D gene is left open where the match is weak. Clone sizes are given selectively: once, few, many, or a class where the clone is expanded.

CDR3 DNA | CDR3 protein | clone size | D gene | J gene | V gene
TGTGCCAGCAGCTTAAGTGGCATCCGGGACAGGGGTGCCTACGAGCAGTACTTC | CASSLSGIRDRGAYEQYF | NA | TRBD1 | TRBJ2-7 | TRBV7-9
NA | CASSKTVGRGTQWYF | NA | NA | TRBJ2-3 | TRBV28
TGTGCCAGCAGCTTAGTGCAGGGGGCTTACAATGAGCAGTTCTTC | CASSLVQGAYNEQFF | few | TRBD1 | TRBJ2-1 | TRBV7-9
TGCGCCAGCAGTGAGACCTCCGGGGTGGACGAGCAGTACTTC | CASSETSGVDEQYF | NA | NA | TRBJ2-7 | TRBV10-2
TGCAGCGCAGGACAGGGGAATAATGAGCAGTTCTTC | CSAGQGNNEQFF | NA | TRBD1 | TRBJ2-1 | TRBV29-1
TGTGCCAGCAGTGACCCGGACCGCGGGAGGGAAGCTTTCTTT | CASSDPDRGREAFF | NA | NA | TRBJ1-1 | TRBV6-4
TGTGCCAGCAGCCCGACTGGCGGGGGGGCCAGGGAGACCCAGTACTTC | CASSPTGGGARETQYF | NA | TRBD2 | TRBJ2-5 | TRBV28
TGTGCCAGCGACTTAGTAAGGGGAGGGGAGCAGTTCTTC | CASDLVRGGEQFF | NA | TRBD2 | TRBJ2-1 | TRBV6-1
TGCGCCAGCAGTCGAGGACTAGCTTTCACAGATACGCAGTATTTT | CASSRGLAFTDTQYF | few | TRBD2 | TRBJ2-3 | TRBV5-1
TGTGCCAGCAGCTCCTCCACTAGCGGGGGGACTTACGAGCAGTACTTC | CASSSSTSGGTYEQYF | few | TRBD2 | TRBJ2-7 | TRBV5-6
TGTGCCAGTAATCCCAGGGCGGCCTATGGCTACACCTTC | CASNPRAAYGYTF | NA | NA | TRBJ1-2 | TRBV19
TGCGCCAGCAGCCAAGATTGGCTAGCGGGGGGGCCGAGGCAAGAGACCCAGTACTTC | CASSQDWLAGGPRQETQYF | NA | TRBD2 | TRBJ2-5 | TRBV4-1
TGTGCCAGCAGGCCTAGGGCGGGGCGGGGGCTAGAGACCCAGTACTTC | CASRPRAGRGLETQYF | few | NA | TRBJ2-5 | TRBV27
TGTGCCAGCAGCTCGGGACTAGCGGTCAACGAGCAGTACTTC | CASSSGLAVNEQYF | few | TRBD2 | TRBJ2-7 | TRBV13
TGTGCCAGCAGCCCGACTGACAGGGTCTATGGCTACACCTTC | CASSPTDRVYGYTF | NA | TRBD1 | TRBJ1-2 | TRBV5-6
TGTGCCAGCAGCCCGGGGACAGGGGCTGGGGCCAACGTCCTGACTTTC | CASSPGTGAGANVLTF | NA | TRBD1 | TRBJ2-6 | TRBV7-2
TGTGCCAGCGGAGGGGGGGTGAACACTGAAGCTTTCTTT | CASGGGVNTEAFF | NA | NA | TRBJ1-1 | TRBV28
TGTGCCAGCAGTTACGATCGCCAGTCCTACGAGCAGTACTTC | CASSYDRQSYEQYF | NA | NA | TRBJ2-7 | TRBV6-6
TGTGCCAGCAGTCGGGAGGACCTTGTTGTACTGTTTTTT | CASSREDLVVLFF | NA | NA | TRBJ1-4 | TRBV7-9
TGTGCCAGCAGGTCACAGGGGAGCTCCTACGAGCAGTACTTC | CASRSQGSSYEQYF | once | TRBD1 | TRBJ2-7 | TRBV6-6
TGTGCCAGCAGCTCCCGAGGGGGCAATGAGCAGTTCTTC | CASSSRGGNEQFF | NA | NA | TRBJ2-1 | TRBV5-8
TGTGCCAGCAGTTTATCTCCACAGGGGGCGAATGGCTACACCTTC | CASSLSPQGANGYTF | NA | TRBD1 | TRBJ1-2 | TRBV27
TGTGCCAGCAGCTTGTCTAGTCAGGGCCACAATGAGCAGTTCTTC | CASSLSSQGHNEQFF | NA | NA | TRBJ2-1 | TRBV5-4
TGTGCCACTTACCCCGGGACATTCCCCGGGGAGCTGTTTTTT | CATYPGTFPGELFF | NA | NA | TRBJ2-2 | TRBV19
TGTGCCTGGAGGGGCGAGGGGCCGGGGGATACGCAGTATTTT | CAWRGEGPGDTQYF | NA | NA | TRBJ2-3 | TRBV30
TGTGCCAGCAGTTTATCATACTTAACACGCAAGGAAAAACTGTTTTTT | CASSLSYLTRKEKLFF | NA | NA | TRBJ1-4 | TRBV28
TGTGCCAGCAGAAGACAGGGGGCTGAAGCTTTCTTT | CASRRQGAEAFF | NA | TRBD1 | TRBJ1-1 | TRBV6-6
TGTGCCAGCAGACAAAGAACCCGCACTGAAGCTTTCTTT | CASRQRTRTEAFF | NA | NA | TRBJ1-1 | TRBV28
TGTGCCAGCAGCCTTCAGGGGGCGAGCAATCAGCCCCAGCATTTT | CASSLQGASNQPQHF | once | TRBD1 | TRBJ1-5 | TRBV5-4
TGCGCCAGCAGTCAGCTCGTGGAGGGTTCACATGGCTACACCTTC | CASSQLVEGSHGYTF | NA | NA | TRBJ1-2 | TRBV23-1
TGCGCCAGCAGCCAGGCTCGACTAGCGGGGGGGAATGAGCAGTTCTTC | CASSQARLAGGNEQFF | NA | TRBD2 | TRBJ2-1 | TRBV4-1
TGTGCCAGCAGTGAAGGGCTCGCTGACAATCAGCCCCAGCATTTT | CASSEGLADNQPQHF | once | NA | TRBJ1-5 | TRBV2